The 32 T cell receptor beta chains listed next were all sequenced from one sample in a study of blood T cell repertoires in COVID-19. The method was immunoSEQ multiplex PCR; TCRdb's version includes in-frame clones alone and lacks a portion of them. The sample contains more than 90,000 clones, 75% to 90% of which appear only once. The sample consisted of peripheral blood. These receptor sequences come from a man between 65 and 80 years old with acute or convalescent COVID-19.

Note on this clone: The same CDR3 is also encoded by other DNA sequences in this sample. This chain uses TRBV11-2 with TRBJ1-4, with D perhaps TRBD1 (5 bases). The CDR3 runs 14 residues. CDR1 is SGHAT, CDR2 FQNNGV, per germline. The V and J ends lost 7 bases and 2 bases respectively, with 11 bases between them. The CDR3 sequence is CASTRAGTNEKLFF. CDR3 sequence (DNA): TGTGCCAGCACCCGCGCAGGGACTAATGAAAAACTGTTTTTT.

The J gene is TRBJ2-3, the V gene TRBV2; TRBD2 matches at 10 bases. The V segment lost 6 bases and the J segment 1 base; nucleotides outside the gene matches: 7. There are 16 residues in the CDR3. Germline V gene sequence: CDR1 SNHLY, CDR2 FYNNEI. Here the CDR3 reads CASRELGTSGTDTQYF. CDR3 bases: TGTGCCAGCAGAGAGCTCGGGACTAGCGGCACAGATACGCAGTATTTT.

The chain combines TRBV7-9 with TRBJ2-2; D unclear. Trimming removed 5 bases at V and 1 base at J, with 8 bases between. CDR1 is SEHNR, CDR2 FQNEAQ, per germline (reference sequence). This CDR3 is 14 amino acids long. CDR3 in amino acids: CASSGEMNTGELFF. The DNA for the CDR3 is TGTGCCAGCAGCGGTGAGATGAACACCGGGGAGCTGTTTTTT.

The rearrangement joins TRBV5-1 to TRBJ1-3; TRBD1 agrees at 8 bases. This CDR3 has 14 residues. J lost 7 bases, V lost 0 bases, and 3 bases had no gene match. Germline lookup yields CDR1 SGHRS and CDR2 YFSETQ. CDR3 nucleotide sequence: TGCGCCAGCAGCTTGGCACAGGGGGTCAACACCATATATTTT. This sequence encodes CASSLAQGVNTIYF.

With respect to this clone: Other DNA sequences in the sample encode the same CDR3. The CDR3 coding sequence is TGTGCCAGCAGCTTATCCAGCTACGAGCAGTACTTC. Translating it yields CASSLSSYEQYF. The genes are TRBV7-9 and TRBJ2-7, with unresolved D. Between the trimmed V and J ends, which lost 2 bases and 3 bases, there was a span of 5 bases. The germline CDR1 and CDR2 sequences are SEHNR and FQNEAQ (reference sequence). CDR3 size: 12 residues.

The chain employs TRBV7-9 and TRBJ1-4; tentative D call: TRBD1 (5 bases). The ends were cut back, 5 bases at V and 8 bases at J, with 12 bases in the middle. Germline-derived CDR1 and CDR2 are SEHNR and FQNEAQ (reference sequence). CDR3 length equals 13 residues. The CDR3 region is CASSANTGEKLFF. The CDR3 nucleotides read TGTGCCAGCAGCGCTAACACAGGAGAAAAACTGTTTTTT.

V is TRBV7-9 and J is TRBJ1-2, with D possibly matching TRBD1 (6 bases). CDR3 length equals 14 residues. V was trimmed by 2 bases and J by 2 bases, leaving 9 bases between them. Germline lookup yields CDR1 SEHNR and CDR2 FQNEAQ (reference sequence). The CDR3 DNA sequence: TGTGCCAGCAGCTTAACAGGGTTAAACTATGGCTACACCTTC. This sequence encodes CASSLTGLNYGYTF.

The V and J genes are TRBV6-5 and TRBJ1-2; 7 nucleotides match TRBD1. The CDR3 sequence is 14 residues long. CDR1 is MNHEY, CDR2 SVGAGI, per germline. The V gene end was trimmed by 6 bases and the J gene end by 4 bases; junction bases not matched to a gene: 8. The CDR3 here is CASRVSGTAYGYTF. In nucleotides, the CDR3 is TGTGCCAGCAGAGTCTCCGGGACAGCCTATGGCTACACCTTC.

The chain links TRBV5-1 to TRBJ2-2, with a tentative D call TRBD2 (6 bases). The germline CDR1 and CDR2 sequences are SGHRS and YFSETQ. The CDR3 is 15 amino acids. The V end was cut by 5 bases, the J end by 5 bases, with 16 bases between. The CDR3 spells CASRPGGGETGELFF. CDR3 nucleotide sequence: TGCGCCAGCAGACCCGGGGGAGGTGAGACCGGGGAGCTGTTTTTT.

The V and J genes are TRBV14 and TRBJ2-1, with 12 bases matching TRBD2. The CDR3 runs to 18 residues. Germline CDR1 and CDR2: SGHDN and FVKESK. V gave up 4 bases and J gave up 2 bases; unmatched junction bases: 9. CDR3 protein: CASSPRASGGATYNEQFF. The DNA of the CDR3 is TGTGCCAGCAGCCCCAGGGCTAGCGGGGGGGCTACCTACAATGAGCAGTTCTTC.

CDR3 loop: CASGRLAGDTGELFF. The CDR3 bases are TGTGCCAGCGGACGACTAGCGGGGGACACCGGGGAGCTGTTTTTT. The chain recombines TRBV2 with TRBJ2-2; TRBD2 agrees at 12 bases. This CDR3 is 15 amino acids long. V was pared by 8 bases and J by 3 bases, with 4 bases of the junction left unmatched. Germline CDR1 and CDR2: SNHLY and FYNNEI.

This clone was counted once. J is TRBJ1-2 and V is TRBV28; a possible D gene is TRBD1 (5 bases). V was clipped by 7 bases and J by 5 bases, with 11 bases between them. The CDR3 spans 12 residues. Germline CDR1 is MDHEN and CDR2 is SYDVKM. DNA of the CDR3: TGTGCCAGCAACAAGGGGCGTTATGGCTACACCTTC. Protein product: CASNKGRYGYTF.

V and J are TRBV5-1 and TRBJ2-1, with TRBD2 matching over 12 bases. Germline V CDR1 and CDR2: SGHRS, YFSETQ. The junction had 7 bases not matched to a gene; V was cut back by 2 bases and J by 10 bases. The length of the CDR3 is 15 residues. The CDR3 coding sequence is TGCGCCAGCAGCTTCACTAGCGGGGGGCTAGGGGAGCAGTTCTTC. It is translated as CASSFTSGGLGEQFF.

The table lists this clone with a few counts. The chain is built from TRBV5-1 and TRBJ2-2, with 9 bases matching TRBD1. V dropped 6 bases and J dropped 0; count of bases not matched to a gene: 3. CDR3 length equals 15 residues. Germline lookup yields CDR1 SGHRS and CDR2 YFSETQ. The CDR3 reads CASKGQGTNTGELFF. DNA for the CDR3: TGCGCCAGCAAGGGACAGGGAACGAACACCGGGGAGCTGTTTTTT.

The chain employs TRBV28 and TRBJ1-5; D might be TRBD1 (5 bases). The germline V and J ends were trimmed by 3 bases and 1 base, with 16 bases remaining between them. From germline, CDR1 is MDHEN and CDR2 SYDVKM. CDR3 length equals 17 residues. CDR3 in DNA: TGTGCCAGCAGTTTTCAGTTAGTTAGGGGAAGCAATCAGCCCCAGCATTTT. Its translation is CASSFQLVRGSNQPQHF.

This clone appeared a single time. The V call is TRBV15, the J call TRBJ2-7; 8 nucleotides agree with TRBD2. V lost 5 bases and J lost 2; bases outside the gene matches: 8. The CDR3 loop spans 15 amino acids. In germline, CDR1 is LNHNV, CDR2 YYDKDF (reference sequence). CDR3 region: CATSPTSGFTYEQYF. CDR3 DNA: TGTGCCACCAGCCCCACTAGCGGCTTCACCTACGAGCAGTACTTC.

CDR3 in amino acids: CASSLKGAHDQPQHF. The DNA for the CDR3 is TGTGCCAGCAGTTTAAAGGGGGCACATGATCAGCCCCAGCATTTT. The rearrangement joins TRBV6-5 to TRBJ1-5; 7 bases are a match to TRBD1. Losses at the gene ends were 4 bases for V and 5 bases for J; bases not matched to a gene: 8. The CDR3 has 15 residues. Per the germline V gene, CDR1 is MNHEY and CDR2 is SVGAGI.

J is TRBJ1-5 and V is TRBV7-8, with 8 bases aligning to TRBD1. CDR1 is SGHVS, CDR2 FQNEAQ, per germline. V trimming: 5 bases; J trimming: 0 bases; junction bases outside the gene matches: 6. This CDR3 comprises 16 residues. The CDR3 region has the DNA TGTGCCAGCAGCCCAGGGGGCGCGGGTAGCAATCAGCCCCAGCATTTT. Its protein is CASSPGGAGSNQPQHF.

The chain combines TRBV11-3 with TRBJ2-2, with TRBD1 as a possible D gene (5 bases). The CDR3 is 12 amino acids. The V end lost 4 bases, the J end lost 8 bases, and 8 bases lay between the germline ends. CDR1 is SGHNT and CDR2 is YENEEA in the germline V gene. CDR3 in amino acids: CASSWRTGELFF. In DNA form, the CDR3 reads TGTGCCAGCAGCTGGCGGACAGGGGAGCTGTTTTTT.

J is TRBJ2-3 and V is TRBV2; D is possibly TRBD2 (6 bases). There are 11 residues in the CDR3. Deletions cut 4 bases from V and 7 bases from J, with 6 bases between. Germline V CDR1 and CDR2: SNHLY, FYNNEI. CDR3 region: CASSGTNTQYF. The CDR3 nucleotides are TGTGCCAGCAGTGGGACTAATACGCAGTATTTT.

The rearrangement joins TRBV9 to TRBJ2-7, with 7 bases lining up with TRBD1. CDR1 is SGDLS and CDR2 is YYNGEE in the germline V gene. V lost 0 bases to trimming and J lost 5 bases; unmatched junction nucleotides: 8. This CDR3 region has 15 residues. The CDR3 DNA reads TGTGCCAGCAGCGTAGGTGACAGGGTTCTCCACGAGCAGTACTTC. This codes for CASSVGDRVLHEQYF.

The chain combines TRBV3-1 (or the pseudogene TRBV3-2) with TRBJ1-1, with D unclear. Trimming removed 3 bases from V and 10 bases from J, with 6 bases in between. The germline V gene has CDR1 LGHDT and CDR2 YNNKEL (reference sequence). The CDR3 extends over 10 amino acids. The CDR3, as DNA: TGTGCCAGCAGCCATAGTGGAGCTTTCTTT. This codes for CASSHSGAFF.

V usage is TRBV2 and J usage is TRBJ1-2; possible D gene TRBD1, 6 bases. The V gene's germline CDR1 is SNHLY and CDR2 FYNNEI. This CDR3 spans 12 amino acids. The germline V and J ends were trimmed by 6 bases and 8 bases, with 13 bases remaining between them. Here the CDR3 reads CASREGVEGYTF. CDR3 bases: TGTGCCAGCAGAGAGGGGGTAGAAGGCTACACCTTC.

The rearrangement links TRBV28 to TRBJ2-4, with D perhaps matching TRBD2 (5 bases). Looked up from germline, CDR1 is MDHEN and CDR2 is SYDVKM. The CDR3 extends over 17 amino acids. Trimming removed 3 bases from V and 2 bases from J, with 17 bases in between. The CDR3 protein is CASSFLNPGVTKNIQYF. The CDR3 DNA is TGTGCCAGCAGTTTCCTCAACCCCGGGGTCACCAAAAACATTCAGTACTTC.

This chain links TRBV30 with TRBJ1-1, with D maybe TRBD1 (6 bases). Germline V CDR1 and CDR2: GTSNPN, SVGIG (reference sequence). The ends were cut back, 5 bases at V and 8 bases at J, with 15 bases in the middle. The CDR3 has 12 residues. The CDR3 DNA follows: TGTGCCTGGGGGACACCGGGAGTGGAAGCTTTCTTT. The encoded protein is CAWGTPGVEAFF. The complete variable domain, with remaining parts taken from reference TRBV30 and TRBJ1-1, reads SQTIHQWPATLVQPVGSPLSLECTVEGTSNPNLYWYRQAAGRGLQLLFYSVGIGQISSEVPQNLSASRPQDRQFILSSKKLLLSDSGFYLCAWGTPGVEAFFGQGTRLTVV.

Turning to this clone: The identical CDR3 is also encoded by other nucleotide sequences in the sample. This chain links TRBV6-5 with TRBJ1-2; 8 bases map to TRBD1. Trimming at V came to 7 bases and at J to 5 bases, leaving 6 bases not matched to a gene. The germline V gene encodes CDR1 MNHEY and CDR2 SVGAGI. There are 13 residues in the CDR3. CDR3 sequence: CASKVRTGYGYTF. DNA for the CDR3: TGTGCCAGCAAGGTGAGGACAGGGTATGGCTACACCTTC.

The V gene is TRBV4-1, the J gene TRBJ1-1; D unresolved. The CDR3 runs 15 residues. V was cut by 0 bases and J by 6 bases, with 14 bases left in between. Germline V lookup: CDR1 MGHRA, CDR2 YSYEKL. The CDR3 coding sequence is TGCGCCAGCAGCCAAGATTGGTCGACAAAATCTGAAGCTTTCTTT. Protein product: CASSQDWSTKSEAFF.

A note on this clone: The DNA is left out, because the CDR3 cannot be placed on it with certainty; the CDR3 is given as TCRdb lists it. The CDR3 protein is CASSFARGAAGDTF. This chain joins TRBV5-6 and TRBJ1-2. Including both end residues, the CDR3 is 14 amino acids long. The V gene's germline CDR1 is SGHDT and CDR2 YYEEEE.

This chain uses TRBV5-1 with TRBJ2-1; D is uncertain. Germline-derived CDR1 and CDR2 are SGHRS and YFSETQ. The CDR3 has 14 amino acids. Trimming took off 0 bases at V and 6 bases at J, with 10 bases between the two ends. CDR3 in amino acids: CASSLDQPSNEQFF. DNA for the CDR3: TGCGCCAGCAGCTTGGATCAGCCTAGCAATGAGCAGTTCTTC.

The chain recombines TRBV7-9 with TRBJ2-3, with TRBD2 matching over 9 bases. There are 16 residues in the CDR3. The germline V gene has CDR1 SEHNR and CDR2 FQNEAQ (reference sequence). V lost 6 bases and J lost 2; bases outside the gene matches: 9. For the CDR3, the DNA is TGTGCCAGCAGTCGAGCGGGGGGTCGCTACACAGATACGCAGTATTTT. It is translated as CASSRAGGRYTDTQYF.

This clone showed up just a few times. One end of the junction is discordant with germline, which a read error may explain. The CDR3 sequence: CASSLGLFTDTQYF. DNA for the CDR3: TGTGCTAGCAGCTTGGGGCTATTCACAGATACGCAGTATTTT. The chain combines TRBV7-7 with TRBJ2-3; tentatively, D is TRBD1 (5 bases). The CDR3 is 14 amino acids. Germline-derived CDR1 and CDR2 are SSHAT and FNYEAQ (reference sequence). Looking up the rest from reference TRBV7-7 and TRBJ2-3 gives the full variable domain: GAGVSQSPRYKVTKRGQDVTLRCDPISSHATLYWYQQALGQGPEFLTYFNYEAQPDKSGLPSDRFSAERPEGSISTLTIQRTEQRDSAMYRCASSLGLFTDTQYFGPGTRLTVL.

This sequence joins TRBV19 and TRBJ2-6; a weak D match, TRBD2 (5 bases). Trimming removed 6 bases at V and 3 bases at J, with 9 bases between. Germline CDR1 reads LNHDA; CDR2 reads SQIVND (reference sequence). The CDR3 is 14 residues long. Here the CDR3 reads CASRGSDGANVLTF. Here the CDR3 DNA reads TGTGCCAGTAGAGGGAGCGATGGGGCCAACGTCCTGACTTTC.